The 19 T cell receptor beta chains listed next were all sequenced from one sample in a study of OX40 agonist ivuxolimab in advanced cancers. The data were produced by immunoSEQ multiplex PCR, yet TCRdb's version contains in-frame clones alone and is incomplete. The sample contains roughly 34,000 clones, roughly 89% of which appear only once. Specimen: CD4+ or CD8+ T cells sorted from blood, collected in a trial of the OX40 agonist ivuxolimab. All receptors derive from an adult with an advanced solid tumor such as melanoma, head and neck, liver or kidney cancer.

V usage is TRBV5-1 and J usage is TRBJ2-3; TRBD1 aligns across 9 bases. The CDR3 totals 15 residues. Germline V lookup: CDR1 SGHRS, CDR2 YFSETQ. V gave up 5 bases and J gave up 2 bases; unmatched junction bases: 6. Here the CDR3 reads CASSPGTGNTDTQYF. The CDR3 DNA reads as TGCGCCAGCAGTCCTGGGACAGGGAACACAGATACGCAGTATTTT. Full variable domain (remainder filled in from reference TRBV5-1 and TRBJ2-3): KAGVTQTPRYLIKTRGQQVTLSCSPISGHRSVSWYQQTPGQGLQFLFEYFSETQRNKGNFPGRFSGRQFSNSRSEMNVSTLELGDSALYLCASSPGTGNTDTQYFGPGTRLTVL.

The chain recombines TRBV7-9 with TRBJ2-1, with 10 bases aligning to TRBD1. J was trimmed by 3 bases and V by 5 bases; bases with no gene match: 4. This CDR3 contains 15 residues. CDR1 is SEHNR, CDR2 FQNEAQ, per germline (reference sequence). The CDR3 DNA is TGTGCCAGCAGCCAACGGGACAGGGGCTACAATGAGCAGTTCTTC. It codes for CASSQRDRGYNEQFF. The variable domain in full, completed from reference TRBV7-9 and TRBJ2-1, reads DTGVSQNPRHKITKRGQNVTFRCDPISEHNRLYWYRQTLGQGPEFLTYFQNEAQLEKSRLLSDRFSAERPKGSFSTLEIQRTEQGDSAMYLCASSQRDRGYNEQFFGPGTRLTVL.

The V and J genes are TRBV30 and TRBJ1-5; D gene ambiguous. CDR3 length: 15 amino acids. Between the trimmed V and J ends, which lost 0 bases and 5 bases, there was a span of 14 bases. Looked up from germline, CDR1 is GTSNPN and CDR2 is SVGIG (reference sequence). The CDR3 DNA is TGTGCCTGGAGTGTAGTCGCAGGCGGGCATCAGCCCCAGCATTTT. Protein sequence: CAWSVVAGGHQPQHF.

This rearrangement joins TRBV28 to TRBJ1-1, with TRBD1 as a possible D gene (6 bases). The CDR3 has 14 residues. The germline V gene encodes CDR1 MDHEN and CDR2 SYDVKM. Trimming pared 6 bases from V and 0 bases from J, leaving 11 bases between. The DNA for the CDR3 is TGTGCCAGCAGCCCCAGGGGAATGAACACTGAAGCTTTCTTT. This gives the protein CASSPRGMNTEAFF.

The V and J genes are TRBV4-1 and TRBJ1-2; D not resolved. V dropped 2 bases and J dropped 1 base, with 5 bases sitting between them. Per the germline V gene, CDR1 is MGHRA and CDR2 is YSYEKL. The CDR3 is made up of 13 amino acids. CDR3 bases: TGCGCCAGCAGCCAAAGAGATAACTATGGCTACACCTTC. It encodes CASSQRDNYGYTF.

The V gene is TRBV5-5, the J gene TRBJ2-5, with 11 bases aligning to TRBD1. Trimming removed 2 bases from V and 5 bases from J; junction bases left unmatched: 11. The CDR3 runs 17 residues. CDR1 is SGHKS and CDR2 is YYEKEE in the germline V gene (reference sequence). CDR3 bases: TGTGCCAGCAGCTTCTCCCCCCGGACAGGGGGCGAGGAGACCCAGTACTTC. Its translation is CASSFSPRTGGEETQYF.

The CDR3 DNA reads as TGTGCCAGCAGTACCTCGGGACAGGGTCGGGAGCAGTACTTC. Residues: CASSTSGQGREQYF. The V call is TRBV28, the J call TRBJ2-7, with 9 bases identical to TRBD1. Germline values: CDR1 MDHEN, CDR2 SYDVKM. The junction had 9 bases not matched to a gene; V was cut back by 5 bases and J by 7 bases. The CDR3 spans 14 residues.

This chain uses TRBV5-1 with TRBJ1-1, with 8 positions matching TRBD1. V shed 3 bases and J 1 base; nucleotides not matched to a gene: 8. CDR3 size: 16 residues. The germline V gene encodes CDR1 SGHRS and CDR2 YFSETQ. CDR3 DNA: TGCGCCAGCAGCTATAGGGACAGGCCGAGGAACACTGAAGCTTTCTTT. Protein sequence: CASSYRDRPRNTEAFF.

The chain combines TRBV28 with TRBJ1-6, with D hard to call. Germline lookup yields CDR1 MDHEN and CDR2 SYDVKM. The CDR3 is 13 amino acids. V was cut by 2 bases and J by 8 bases, with 7 bases left in between. CDR3 in DNA: TGTGCCAGCAGTTTAGACCGAGATTCACCCCTCCACTTT. It specifies CASSLDRDSPLHF.

The J gene is TRBJ2-1, the V gene TRBV19; D unclear. Germline V CDR1 and CDR2: LNHDA, SQIVND (reference sequence). Trimming took off 2 bases at V and 1 base at J, with 6 bases between the two ends. CDR3 length: 14 residues. CDR3 in amino acids: CASSIRGSYNEQFF. The CDR3 nucleotides read TGTGCCAGTAGTATAAGAGGATCCTACAATGAGCAGTTCTTC. Variable domain in full (rest from reference TRBV19 and TRBJ2-1): DGGITQSPKYLFRKEGQNVTLSCEQNLNHDAMYWYRQDPGQGLRLIYYSQIVNDFQKGDIAEGYSVSREKKESFPLTVTSAQKNPTAFYLCASSIRGSYNEQFFGPGTRLTVL.

The chain is built from TRBV27 and TRBJ2-6, with D perhaps TRBD1 (6 bases). Trimming removed 6 bases at V and 2 bases at J, with 20 bases between. CDR3 size: 18 residues. Germline V gene data show CDR1 as MNHEY and CDR2 as SMNVEV (reference sequence). The CDR3 reads CASSRIQGKVAGANVLTF. The CDR3 DNA reads as TGTGCCAGCAGCCGAATACAGGGTAAAGTAGCTGGGGCCAACGTCCTGACTTTC.

The chain couples TRBV7-2 to TRBJ2-7, with 8 bases matching TRBD2. The CDR3 runs 15 residues. Trimming at V came to 5 bases and at J to 4 bases, leaving 10 bases not matched to a gene. The germline CDR1 and CDR2 sequences are SGHTA and FQGNSA. In DNA, the CDR3 is TGTGCCAGCAGCGAAAGCGGGAGAGGCTTATACGAGCAGTACTTC. It specifies CASSESGRGLYEQYF.

The rearrangement joins TRBV28 to TRBJ2-7; a possible D gene is TRBD2 (7 bases). The germline CDR1 and CDR2 sequences are MDHEN and SYDVKM. Trimming removed 4 bases at V and 5 bases at J, with 15 bases between. The CDR3 covers 14 residues. The CDR3 nucleotides read TGTGCCAGCAGTTCCGCCGGGGGGCAGGACGAGCAGTACTTC. It encodes CASSSAGGQDEQYF.

The rearrangement joins TRBV4-3 to TRBJ1-2; no definite D call. Germline CDR1 reads LGHNA; CDR2 reads YSLEER. The CDR3 runs 16 residues. With 0 bases removed from V and 1 base from J, the gap between germline ends came to 12 bases. The CDR3 DNA sequence: TGCGCCAGCAGCCAAGAAGAGACGGCCTTTAACTATGGCTACACCTTC. Translated: CASSQEETAFNYGYTF.

The chain combines TRBV30 with TRBJ1-6; D gene ambiguous. Per germline, CDR1 GTSNPN and CDR2 SVGIG (reference sequence). V lost 2 bases and J 0 bases, leaving 11 bases between the germline ends. The CDR3 spans 16 residues. The CDR3 sequence is CAWSLGGSSYNSPLHF. DNA for the CDR3: TGTGCCTGGAGTCTGGGCGGTAGCTCCTATAATTCACCCCTCCACTTT.

The gene calls are TRBV27 and TRBJ1-1; 7 bases match TRBD1. The CDR3 consists of 16 residues. Germline trimming cut 2 bases from V and 0 bases from J; bases unmatched to any gene: 6. CDR1 is MNHEY, CDR2 SMNVEV, per germline (reference sequence). CDR3 in amino acids: CASSLVAGGMNTEAFF. As DNA, the CDR3 is TGTGCCAGCAGTTTAGTGGCAGGGGGAATGAACACTGAAGCTTTCTTT.

The chain is built from TRBV28 and TRBJ2-1; D uncertain. CDR3 length: 12 amino acids. V was trimmed by 5 bases and J by 5 bases, leaving 7 bases between them. Per germline, CDR1 MDHEN and CDR2 SYDVKM. The DNA for the CDR3 is TGTGCCAGCAGTCTAGAAAACAATGAGCAGTTCTTC. Protein: CASSLENNEQFF.

Comment on this clone: Other nucleotide sequences in the sample specify the same CDR3. The chain uses TRBV27 and TRBJ2-7, with D possibly being TRBD2 (5 bases). Between the trimmed V and J ends, which lost 0 bases and 1 base, there was a span of 10 bases. The CDR3 consists of 15 residues. Per germline, CDR1 MNHEY and CDR2 SMNVEV (reference sequence). CDR3 in amino acids: CASSLSPGSSYEQYF. For the CDR3, the DNA is TGTGCCAGCAGTTTATCGCCGGGAAGTTCCTACGAGCAGTACTTC.

The chain combines TRBV14 with TRBJ2-7, with D perhaps TRBD2 (6 bases). The V end was cut by 3 bases, the J end by 6 bases, with 18 bases between. The CDR3 runs to 15 residues. CDR1 and CDR2 from the germline V gene are SGHDN and FVKESK. CDR3 DNA: TGTGCCAGCAGCCATTTGTCCTTGCGGGGCGGCGAGCAGTACTTC. This encodes CASSHLSLRGGEQYF.